At least ten counts were recorded for the clone carrying this TCR beta chain. Its antigen is still unknown. The data were obtained in a study of blood T cells in healthy people across ages. General study findings and limits: TCR beta diversity tracked closely with naive T cell percentage.

The authors ran a second PCR of about 6 to 12 cycles using a sample-barcoded 5' primer and a J-beta primer mix. Each cDNA molecule was tagged by a template-switch adaptor that had 12 random nucleotides. TCRdb passed the 5' RACE reads through MiXCR, listing each CDR3 protein once. The sample holds 1.5 million to 2 million distinct CDR3 sequences, 28% seen once. Trimming removed 4 bases at V and 6 bases at J, with 10 bases between. This CDR3 region has 11 residues. The germline V gene encodes CDR1 SQVTM and CDR2 ANQGSEA. The rearrangement uses TRBV29-1 and TRBJ2-7; D is uncertain. This clonotype was sampled from a young woman in good health. What was sequenced was blood. CDR3 residues: CSVGKGSEQYF. The CDR3 coding sequence is TGCAGCGTTGGGAAGGGTAGCGAGCAGTACTTC.